These T cell receptor beta chains were read from a single sample in a study of blood T cell repertoires in COVID-19. Here immunoSEQ multiplex PCR was the method, and the copy in TCRdb shows in-frame clones only, minus some. The sample yields about 110,000 clones, about two thirds seen once. Input material: peripheral blood. These receptors all stem from a human donor with acute or convalescent COVID-19. The donor label of this sample is uncertain. The CDR3 runs from the conserved cysteine through the conserved F or W. A D gene is named only where the DNA matches it firmly. Not every row has a clone size; where given, it reads once, few, many or a size class.

d_call clone_size j_call v_call cdr3_nt cdr3_aa
. many TRBJ1-4 TRBV3-1/TRBV3-2 TGTGCCAGCAGCCACGGGGGGTCTAGGGTTGGAAAACTGTTTTTT CASSHGGSRVGKLFF
. . TRBJ2-7 TRBV5-1 TGCGCCAGCAGCCAAGACTGGGGAGGCGGCGAGCAGTACTTC CASSQDWGGGEQYF
. . TRBJ2-7 TRBV5-6 TGTGCCAGCAGCGTGACCGGACAGCCCTACGAGCAGTACTTC CASSVTGQPYEQYF
. . TRBJ1-3 TRBV18 TGTGCCAGCTCACCACAGGGGGAAGGTGGAAACACCATATATTTT CASSPQGEGGNTIYF
. . TRBJ1-1 TRBV6-5 TGTGCCAGCAGTTCGAGAAGAGAGGCTTTCTTT CASSSRREAFF
. . TRBJ1-4 TRBV6-5 TGTGCCAGCAGTTCCCTCGGGGGGGGCGCCCGGGAAAAACTGTTTTTT CASSSLGGGAREKLFF
. few TRBJ2-7 TRBV7-6 TGTGCCAGCAGCTTATCGCCACTCTACGAGCAGTACTTC CASSLSPLYEQYF
. few TRBJ1-2 TRBV27 TGTGCCAGCATGCAGGGGAGCGGATATGGCTACACCTTC CASMQGSGYGYTF
. . TRBJ1-2 TRBV7-9 TGTGCCAGCAGCTTAGAGGCAGTCCGGGGCTATGGCTACACCTTC CASSLEAVRGYGYTF
. . TRBJ2-5 TRBV25-1 TGTGCCAGCAGTCTCACTCCGGCGGGGGCCCAAGAGACCCAGTACTTC CASSLTPAGAQETQYF
. . TRBJ1-2 TRBV19 TGTGCCAGTAATCACGGGGGAGCCTATGGCTACACCTTC CASNHGGAYGYTF
TRBD1 . TRBJ1-5 TRBV3-1/TRBV3-2 TGTGCCAGCAGCCAGGGACAGGGGCTACCAAGGGGCAATCAGCCCCAGCATTTT CASSQGQGLPRGNQPQHF
. . TRBJ2-1 TRBV14 TGTGCCAGCAGCCCATATCGCGGGGCTCAGGTCGGGAATGAGCAGTTCTTC CASSPYRGAQVGNEQFF
. . TRBJ2-2 TRBV2 TGTGCCAGCAGTGAAACTTTCGCGAGAACGAACACCGGGGAGCTGTTTTTT CASSETFARTNTGELFF
TRBD1 . TRBJ1-2 TRBV10-2 TGCGCCAGCAGTGGGACAGGGGGCTACGGCTACACCTTC CASSGTGGYGYTF
. . TRBJ1-4 TRBV19 TGTGCCAGTACCTGGAGGGGGGGCGGCACTAATGAAAAACTGTTTTTT CASTWRGGGTNEKLFF
TRBD1 . TRBJ1-5 TRBV2 TGTGCCAGTAAGGGACAGGGCTTTTTCAATCAGCCCCAGCATTTT CASKGQGFFNQPQHF
. once TRBJ1-1 TRBV3-1/TRBV3-2 TGTGCCAGCAGCGAAACAGTGAACACTGAAGCTTTCTTT CASSETVNTEAFF
TRBD1 few TRBJ1-5 TRBV18 TGTGCCAGCTCACCCACGGACAGGAGGGGTAGCAATCAGCCCCAGCATTTT CASSPTDRRGSNQPQHF
TRBD1 . TRBJ1-4 TRBV12-5 TGTGCTAGTGGTTTGGGTTGGGACAGACAAAGGGAAAAACTGTTTTTT CASGLGWDRQREKLFF
. . TRBJ1-5 TRBV28 TGTGCCAGCAGACGAAGATACAGGGCCCCGAGCAATCAGCCCCAGCATTTT CASRRRYRAPSNQPQHF
. . TRBJ1-2 TRBV7-9 TGTGCCAGCAGCACCCCCCAGGGTAGCGGTGGCTACACCTTC CASSTPQGSGGYTF
. . TRBJ2-3 TRBV12-5 TGTGCTAGTGGTTTGGGTTTTAACACAGATACGCAGTATTTT CASGLGFNTDTQYF
TRBD1 few TRBJ1-5 TRBV7-2 TGTGCCACTGCACAGGGGTCACATCAGCCCCAGCATTTT CATAQGSHQPQHF
. once TRBJ1-1 TRBV19 TGTGCCAGTAGTATACAGGCAGGTAGAGGGGAAGCTTTCTTT CASSIQAGRGEAFF
TRBD1 . TRBJ1-1 TRBV5-4 TGTGCCAGCAGTCAAGAACCAGACAGGGAACCTGAAGCTTTCTTT CASSQEPDREPEAFF
TRBD1 . TRBJ2-7 TRBV5-1 TGCGCCAGCAGCGTGGGACAGGGATGGTACGAGCAGTACTTC CASSVGQGWYEQYF
. . TRBJ2-5 TRBV3-1/TRBV3-2 TGTGCCAGCAGCCGTCCGGGGGTTCGAGAGACCCAGTACTTC CASSRPGVRETQYF
. . TRBJ1-1 TRBV18 TGTGCCAGCTCAGGGCCGAACACTGAAGCTTTCTTT CASSGPNTEAFF
TRBD1 . TRBJ1-2 TRBV5-1 TGCGCCAGCAGCTTGGTGGGGACAGCCAGCTATGGCTACACCTTC CASSLVGTASYGYTF
TRBD1 . TRBJ1-4 TRBV18 TGTGCCAGCTCACGAATATCGGGACAGGGGAATGAAAAACTGTTTTTT CASSRISGQGNEKLFF
TRBD1 . TRBJ2-7 TRBV7-9 TGTGCCAGCAGCCTGGACAGGGCCTCCTACGAGCAGTACTTC CASSLDRASYEQYF
. . TRBJ1-1 TRBV20-1 TGCAGTGCAGACAGGGCTTTCTTT CSADRAFF
. . TRBJ1-6 TRBV2 TGTGCCAGCAGTGAAAATGTGGACAGAGTATATCCCCTCCACTTT CASSENVDRVYPLHF
. . TRBJ1-2 TRBV7-9 TGTGCCAGCAGCTTATCCCGGGGAGAGGACTATGGCTACACCTTC CASSLSRGEDYGYTF
. few TRBJ1-2 TRBV12-5 TGTGCTAGTGGTTTGGTACGGAACGGGGGCTATGGCTACACCTTC CASGLVRNGGYGYTF
. . TRBJ1-1 TRBV2 TGTGCCAGTAAACGCGACACTGAAGCTTTCTTT CASKRDTEAFF
TRBD1 many TRBJ2-7 TRBV6-1 TGTGCCAGCAGTGAAGCCCACAGGGGACCCTACGAGCAGTACTTC CASSEAHRGPYEQYF
. few TRBJ1-2 TRBV5-1 TGCGCCAGCAGCTTGGGGGCAGCTGCGAACTATGGCTACACCTTC CASSLGAAANYGYTF
. . TRBJ1-6 TRBV19 TGTGCCAGTAGCTCAGGCGGGTGGGGAATGGATTCACCCCTCCACTTT CASSSGGWGMDSPLHF